Shown below are 27 T cell receptor beta chains from a single sample sequenced in a study of cytomegalovirus exposure and HLA in healthy donors. Vbeta (60) and Jbeta (13) primers were used in the PCR. Produced via immunoSEQ multiplex PCR; TCRdb's table is partial and in-frame only. The repertoire has 150,000 to 250,000 clones, 70% to 80% of them found once; the top ten carry around 4.3%. The sequenced sample was PBMCs. These receptors all come from a woman in her 30s in good health and CMV-seropositive.

The chain couples TRBV27 to TRBJ2-7; 7 bases are shared with TRBD1. V lost 3 bases and J lost 8; bases outside the gene matches: 10. In germline, CDR1 is MNHEY, CDR2 SMNVEV (reference sequence). This CDR3 spans 14 amino acids. The DNA of the CDR3 is TGTGCCAGCAGTTTTGGGACAGCCTCTACTCAGCAGTACTTC. Encoded protein: CASSFGTASTQQYF.

The chain employs TRBV9 and TRBJ1-5; 7 bases align to TRBD1. The CDR3 spans 13 residues. The germline CDR1 and CDR2 sequences are SGDLS and YYNGEE. The V segment lost 3 bases and the J segment 5 bases; nucleotides outside the gene matches: 2. The CDR3 loop reads CASSGTGDQPQHF. CDR3 nucleotide sequence: TGTGCCAGCAGCGGAACAGGGGATCAGCCCCAGCATTTT.

J is TRBJ2-1 and V is TRBV9, with unresolved D. V shed 4 bases and J shed 9 bases, with 17 bases lying between them. The CDR3 runs to 14 residues. Per the germline V gene, CDR1 is SGDLS and CDR2 is YYNGEE. The CDR3 protein is CASSPETALGEQFF. CDR3 sequence (DNA): TGTGCCAGCAGCCCCGAGACTGCACTGGGTGAGCAGTTCTTC.

In its sample, this clone was seen a few times. The chain has TRBV5-4 and TRBJ1-1; perhaps TRBD1 as D (6 bases). CDR1 and CDR2 (germline): SGHNT, YYREEE (reference sequence). The V end lost 5 bases, the J end lost 8 bases, and 16 bases lay between the germline ends. The CDR3 contains 13 residues. The CDR3 region is CASRTGKESEAFF. The CDR3 bases are TGTGCCAGCAGAACAGGGAAGGAGTCCGAAGCTTTCTTT.

Here the CDR3 DNA reads TGTGCCACCTTCGGGTCCATGTTTGGAAACACCATATATTTT. Translated, it gives CATFGSMFGNTIYF. The V and J genes are TRBV6-6 and TRBJ1-3, with no clear D. Germline V gene lookup returns CDR1 MNHNY and CDR2 SVGAGI (reference sequence). This CDR3 has 14 amino acids. The V and J ends lost 10 bases and 3 bases respectively, with 16 bases between them.

The rearrangement joins TRBV13 to TRBJ1-2; maybe TRBD1 (6 bases). The CDR3 totals 17 residues. The germline gives CDR1 PRHDT, CDR2 FYEKMQ (reference sequence). Between the trimmed V and J ends, which lost 1 base and 0 bases, there was a span of 15 bases. CDR3 bases: TGTGCCAGCAGCTTAGAGGCGTTGCAGGGGACTAACTATGGCTACACCTTC. This translates into CASSLEALQGTNYGYTF. Variable domain in full (rest from reference TRBV13 and TRBJ1-2): AAGVIQSPRHLIKEKRETATLKCYPIPRHDTVYWYQQGPGQDPQFLISFYEKMQSDKGSIPDRFSAQQFSDYHSELNMSSLELGDSALYFCASSLEALQGTNYGYTFGSGTRLTVV.

CDR3 sequence: CASSLAPGTGGRYTEAFF. The CDR3 bases are TGTGCCAGCAGCTTGGCCCCCGGGACAGGGGGAAGGTACACTGAAGCTTTCTTT. This chain connects TRBV11-2 to TRBJ1-1; 11 positions match TRBD1. The germline gives CDR1 SGHAT, CDR2 FQNNGV. The length of the CDR3 is 18 residues. The trim removed 3 bases at V and 3 bases at J, leaving 12 bases unmatched.

This chain connects TRBV4-1 to TRBJ1-5; no clear D. V shed 0 bases and J shed 3 bases, with 12 bases lying between them. The CDR3 extends over 16 amino acids. Per the germline V gene, CDR1 is MGHRA and CDR2 is YSYEKL. This chain's CDR3 is CASSQDAGGPNQPQHF. CDR3 nucleotides: TGCGCCAGCAGCCAAGATGCTGGAGGGCCCAATCAGCCCCAGCATTTT.

The rearrangement uses TRBV2 and TRBJ2-7; a possible D gene is TRBD2 (5 bases). V lost 7 bases and J lost 7, with 17 bases in between. Germline V gene lookup returns CDR1 SNHLY and CDR2 FYNNEI. This CDR3 comprises 13 residues. CDR3 DNA: TGTGCCAGCACCGCGGGCCACGCGGCGGAGCAGTACTTC. Protein product: CASTAGHAAEQYF.

In this sample, this clone turned up once. V usage is TRBV2 and J usage is TRBJ1-4; 7 positions match TRBD1. This CDR3 comprises 14 residues. With V trimmed by 6 bases and J by 8 bases, 9 bases remained unmatched. CDR1 SNHLY and CDR2 FYNNEI come from the germline V gene. The CDR3 spells CASSIQGKEEKLFF. CDR3 bases: TGTGCCAGCAGCATACAGGGGAAGGAAGAAAAACTGTTTTTT. Complete variable domain (other parts from reference TRBV2 and TRBJ1-4): EPEVTQTPSHQVTQMGQEVILRCVPISNHLYFYWYRQILGQKVEFLVSFYNNEISEKSEIFDDQFSVERPDGSNFTLKIRSTKLEDSAMYFCASSIQGKEEKLFFGSGTQLSVL.

This rearrangement joins TRBV25-1 to TRBJ1-2; D gene unclear. CDR3 length: 13 residues. The germline CDR1 and CDR2 sequences are MGHDK and SYGVNS. Trimming left V 2 bases short and J 6 bases short, with 10 bases between. CDR3 loop: CASSEGGVDGYTF. The CDR3 coding sequence is TGTGCCAGCAGTGAAGGAGGTGTTGATGGCTACACCTTC.

This clone was counted a single time. The chain uses TRBV5-6 and TRBJ2-5, with 8 bases aligning to TRBD2. There are 15 residues in the CDR3. V lost 2 bases to trimming and J lost 4 bases; unmatched junction nucleotides: 7. In germline, CDR1 is SGHDT, CDR2 YYEEEE. The CDR3, as DNA: TGTGCCAGCAGCTTTCGGGGGGGTAGGCCAGAGACCCAGTACTTC. This gives the protein CASSFRGGRPETQYF.

The chain employs TRBV19 and TRBJ1-5, with 8 bases lining up with TRBD1. Germline loops: CDR1 LNHDA, CDR2 SQIVND (reference sequence). V lost 1 base and J lost 5; bases outside the gene matches: 10. The CDR3 spans 17 residues. DNA of the CDR3: TGTGCCAGTAGTATAGCTCCCGGACAGGGAGGTTATCAGCCCCAGCATTTT. Its protein product is CASSIAPGQGGYQPQHF.

The chain is built from TRBV10-3 and TRBJ2-7; 7 bases are a match to TRBD1. Trimming cost V 9 bases and J 0 bases; bases outside gene matches: 8. The CDR3 is 14 amino acids. CDR1 is ENHRY and CDR2 is SYGVKD in the germline V gene. CDR3 DNA: TGTGCCATAAAGACAGGGCATTACTCCTACGAGCAGTACTTC. Translated: CAIKTGHYSYEQYF.

This clone was recorded only once. The chain is built from TRBV6-5 and TRBJ2-3; maybe TRBD2 (5 bases). The ends were cut back, 5 bases at V and 2 bases at J, with 14 bases in the middle. Germline CDR1 MNHEY, CDR2 SVGAGI. The CDR3 has 15 amino acids. The CDR3 sequence: CASSPGLDLTDTQYF. The CDR3 DNA sequence: TGTGCCAGCAGTCCCGGACTCGATCTCACAGATACGCAGTATTTT.

This clone showed up just once. The rearrangement links TRBV29-1 to TRBJ2-3, with TRBD1 matching 11 bases. The CDR3 is 16 amino acids. J lost 4 bases, V lost 4 bases, and 10 bases had no gene match. Germline V gene sequence: CDR1 SQVTM, CDR2 ANQGSEA. Here the CDR3 DNA reads TGCAGCGTTGTATATCCGGGACAGGGGGGCGCAGATACGCAGTATTTT. As protein: CSVVYPGQGGADTQYF.

V and J are TRBV25-1 and TRBJ2-7; the D gene is possibly TRBD1 (5 bases). CDR1 is MGHDK and CDR2 is SYGVNS in the germline V gene. This CDR3 spans 14 amino acids. Trimming left V 0 bases short and J 3 bases short, with 9 bases between. The CDR3 nucleotides read TGTGCCAGCAGTGAATACCAAAGGGGCTACGAGCAGTACTTC. It encodes CASSEYQRGYEQYF.

This clone showed up just once. The rearrangement uses TRBV4-1 and TRBJ1-4; D is uncertain. Germline V gene data show CDR1 as MGHRA and CDR2 as YSYEKL. The CDR3 runs to 16 residues. V shed 1 base and J shed 4 bases, with 13 bases lying between them. The CDR3 reads CASSQVQRRGNEKLFF. As DNA, the CDR3 is TGCGCCAGCAGCCAAGTCCAACGACGGGGTAATGAAAAACTGTTTTTT.

The V call is TRBV5-4, the J call TRBJ1-1; D not certain. CDR3 length: 15 residues. V was trimmed by 4 bases and J by 1 base, leaving 14 bases between them. Germline CDR1 is SGHNT and CDR2 is YYREEE (reference sequence). This CDR3 is CASSPDRGWNTEAFF. As DNA, the CDR3 is TGTGCCAGCAGCCCCGACCGGGGATGGAACACTGAAGCTTTCTTT. The full variable domain, rest sourced from reference TRBV5-4 and TRBJ1-1, is ETGVTQSPTHLIKTRGQQVTLRCSSQSGHNTVSWYQQALGQGPQFIFQYYREEENGRGNFPPRFSGLQFPNYSSELNVNALELDDSALYLCASSPDRGWNTEAFFGQGTRLTVV.

This clone appeared a few times. The CDR3 DNA reads as TGTGCCAGCGGTCGACAGGGGGACACTGAAGCTTTCTTT. This codes for CASGRQGDTEAFF. The genes are TRBV7-2 and TRBJ1-1; 9 positions agree with TRBD1. V gave up 8 bases and J gave up 3 bases; unmatched junction bases: 4. CDR1 and CDR2 from the germline V gene are SGHTA and FQGNSA. This CDR3 comprises 13 residues. Looking up the rest from reference TRBV7-2 and TRBJ1-1 gives the full variable domain: GAGVSQSPSNKVTEKGKDVELRCDPISGHTALYWYRQSLGQGLEFLIYFQGNSAPDKSGLPSDRFSAERTGGSVSTLTIQRTQQEDSAVYLCASGRQGDTEAFFGQGTRLTVV.

This rearrangement joins TRBV19 to TRBJ1-6; the D gene is possibly TRBD1 (6 bases). The germline V and J ends were trimmed by 7 bases and 16 bases, with 17 bases remaining between them. The V gene's germline CDR1 is LNHDA and CDR2 SQIVND (reference sequence). The CDR3 length is 12 residues. In nucleotides, the CDR3 is TGTGCCAGTATGGCCCCCGGCAGGGGTCTCCACTTT. Translation: CASMAPGRGLHF.

This chain links TRBV27 with TRBJ1-1, with D perhaps matching TRBD1 (6 bases). This CDR3 contains 15 residues. The germline V gene encodes CDR1 MNHEY and CDR2 SMNVEV (reference sequence). V shed 6 bases and J shed 4 bases, with 18 bases lying between them. The CDR3 region is CASSQGRGGFTEAFF. DNA for the CDR3: TGTGCCAGCAGCCAGGGGAGGGGTGGTTTCACTGAAGCTTTCTTT.

The V call is TRBV7-8, the J call TRBJ1-5; 11 bases map to TRBD1. With V trimmed by 5 bases and J by 6 bases, 6 bases remained unmatched. The V gene's germline CDR1 is SGHVS and CDR2 FQNEAQ. The CDR3 length is 15 residues. The CDR3 protein is CASSIGQGAGQPQHF. The CDR3 coding sequence is TGTGCCAGCAGCATCGGACAGGGGGCGGGTCAGCCCCAGCATTTT.

The chain joins TRBV18 to TRBJ2-1; 11 bases map to TRBD2. V dropped 0 bases and J dropped 7; count of bases not matched to a gene: 5. Germline V gene lookup returns CDR1 KGHSH and CDR2 LQKENI. The CDR3 has 16 residues. CDR3: CASSPPGLAGGNEQFF. CDR3 DNA: TGTGCCAGCTCACCACCGGGCCTAGCGGGAGGAAATGAGCAGTTCTTC.

The rearrangement links TRBV6-5 to TRBJ2-1, with 9 nucleotides matching TRBD1. Unmatched junction bases numbered 11, after V lost 6 bases and J lost 8 bases. The CDR3 runs to 15 residues. CDR1 is MNHEY and CDR2 is SVGAGI in the germline V gene. CDR3 loop: CASSPTGTGPDEQFF. CDR3 in DNA: TGTGCCAGCAGCCCAACCGGGACAGGGCCGGATGAGCAGTTCTTC.

Regarding this clone: Different DNA sequences within this sample yield the same CDR3. The rearrangement uses TRBV7-6 and TRBJ2-1; D unclear. Germline-derived CDR1 and CDR2 are SGHVS and FNYEAQ. This CDR3 region has 12 residues. V gave up 5 bases and J gave up 5 bases, with 7 bases separating them. The CDR3 spells CASSHRDNEQFF. CDR3 DNA: TGTGCCAGCAGCCATCGGGACAATGAGCAGTTCTTC.

The gene calls are TRBV11-2 and TRBJ2-7; 9 bases align to TRBD2. CDR1 SGHAT and CDR2 FQNNGV come from the germline V gene. CDR3 length equals 16 residues. The V and J ends lost 1 base and 4 bases, in that order; junction bases with no gene match: 8. The CDR3 DNA is TGTGCCAGCAGCTTAGGGCGCGGAAGCGGGAGGTACGAGCAGTACTTC. Its translation: CASSLGRGSGRYEQYF.